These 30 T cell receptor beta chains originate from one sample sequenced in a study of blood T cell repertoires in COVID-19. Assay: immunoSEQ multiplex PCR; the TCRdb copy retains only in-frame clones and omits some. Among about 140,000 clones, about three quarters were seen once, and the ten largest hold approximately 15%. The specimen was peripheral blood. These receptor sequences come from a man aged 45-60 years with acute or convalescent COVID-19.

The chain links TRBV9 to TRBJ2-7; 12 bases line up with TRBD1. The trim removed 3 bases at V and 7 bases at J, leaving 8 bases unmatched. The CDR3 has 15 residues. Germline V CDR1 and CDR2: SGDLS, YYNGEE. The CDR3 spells CASSEGDRGQEEQYF. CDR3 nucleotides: TGTGCCAGCAGCGAGGGGGACAGGGGGCAGGAAGAGCAGTACTTC.

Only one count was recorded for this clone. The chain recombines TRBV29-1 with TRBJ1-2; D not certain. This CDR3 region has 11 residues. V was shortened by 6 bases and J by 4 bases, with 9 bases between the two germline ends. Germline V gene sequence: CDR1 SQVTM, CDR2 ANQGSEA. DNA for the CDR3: TGCAGCGTAAGAGATCTCTATGGCTACACCTTC. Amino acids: CSVRDLYGYTF.

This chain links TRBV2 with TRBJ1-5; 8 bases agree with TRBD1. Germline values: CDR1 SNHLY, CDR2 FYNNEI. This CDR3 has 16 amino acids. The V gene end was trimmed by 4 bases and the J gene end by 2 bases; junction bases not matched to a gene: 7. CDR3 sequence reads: CASSASGGWGNQPQHF. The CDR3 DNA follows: TGTGCCAGCAGTGCGTCAGGGGGCTGGGGCAATCAGCCCCAGCATTTT.

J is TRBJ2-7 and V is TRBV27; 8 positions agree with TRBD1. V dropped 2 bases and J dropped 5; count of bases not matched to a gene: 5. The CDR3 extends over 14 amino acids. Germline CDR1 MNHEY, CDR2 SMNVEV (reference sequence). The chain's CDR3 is CASSLGRGRNEQYF. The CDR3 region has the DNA TGTGCCAGCAGTTTAGGCAGGGGGCGCAACGAGCAGTACTTC.

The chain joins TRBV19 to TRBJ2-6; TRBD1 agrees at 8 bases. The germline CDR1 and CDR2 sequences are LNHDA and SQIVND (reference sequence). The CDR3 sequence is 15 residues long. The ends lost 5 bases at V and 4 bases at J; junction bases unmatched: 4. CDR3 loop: CASSPRTGGANVLTF. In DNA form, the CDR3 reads TGTGCCAGTAGTCCGCGGACAGGGGGGGCCAACGTCCTGACTTTC. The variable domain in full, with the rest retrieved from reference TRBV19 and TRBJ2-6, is DGGITQSPKYLFRKEGQNVTLSCEQNLNHDAMYWYRQDPGQGLRLIYYSQIVNDFQKGDIAEGYSVSREKKESFPLTVTSAQKNPTAFYLCASSPRTGGANVLTFGAGSRLTVL.

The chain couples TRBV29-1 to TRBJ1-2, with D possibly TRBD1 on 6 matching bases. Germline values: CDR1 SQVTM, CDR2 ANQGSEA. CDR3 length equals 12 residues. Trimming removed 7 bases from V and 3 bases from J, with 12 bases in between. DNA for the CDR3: TGCAGCGGGAGCCGGACAGACTATGGCTACACCTTC. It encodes CSGSRTDYGYTF.

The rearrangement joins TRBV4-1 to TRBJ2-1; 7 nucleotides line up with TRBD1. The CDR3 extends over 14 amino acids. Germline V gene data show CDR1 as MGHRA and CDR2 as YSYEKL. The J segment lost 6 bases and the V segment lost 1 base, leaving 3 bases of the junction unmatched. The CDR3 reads CASSQAGQPNEQFF. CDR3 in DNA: TGCGCCAGCAGCCAAGCGGGACAGCCCAATGAGCAGTTCTTC.

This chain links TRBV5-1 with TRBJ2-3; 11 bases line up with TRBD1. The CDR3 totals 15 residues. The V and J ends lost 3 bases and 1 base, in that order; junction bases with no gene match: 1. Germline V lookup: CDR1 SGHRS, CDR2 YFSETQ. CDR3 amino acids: CASSWGQGGTDTQYF. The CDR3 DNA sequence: TGCGCCAGCAGCTGGGGACAGGGGGGCACAGATACGCAGTATTTT.

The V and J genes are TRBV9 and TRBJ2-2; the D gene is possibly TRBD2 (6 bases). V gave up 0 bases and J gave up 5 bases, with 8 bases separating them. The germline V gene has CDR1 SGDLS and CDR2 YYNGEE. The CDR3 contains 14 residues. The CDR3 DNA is TGTGCCAGCAGCGTAGATGGAGGGACCGGGGAGCTGTTTTTT. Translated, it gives CASSVDGGTGELFF.

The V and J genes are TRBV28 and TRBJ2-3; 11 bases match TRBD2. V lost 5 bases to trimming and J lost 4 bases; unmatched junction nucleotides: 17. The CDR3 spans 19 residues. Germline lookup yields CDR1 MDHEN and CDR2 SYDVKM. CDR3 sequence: CASSPRKSIYSGGADTQYF. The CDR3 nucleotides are TGTGCCAGCAGTCCCCGTAAGAGCATCTATAGCGGGGGGGCAGATACGCAGTATTTT.

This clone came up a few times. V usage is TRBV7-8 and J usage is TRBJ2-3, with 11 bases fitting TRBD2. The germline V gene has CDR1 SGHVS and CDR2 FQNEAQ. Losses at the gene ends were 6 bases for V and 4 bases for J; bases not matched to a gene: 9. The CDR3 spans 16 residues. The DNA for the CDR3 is TGTGCCAGCAGGCGTAGCGGGGGGGCCAGCCCAGATACGCAGTATTTT. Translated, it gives CASRRSGGASPDTQYF.

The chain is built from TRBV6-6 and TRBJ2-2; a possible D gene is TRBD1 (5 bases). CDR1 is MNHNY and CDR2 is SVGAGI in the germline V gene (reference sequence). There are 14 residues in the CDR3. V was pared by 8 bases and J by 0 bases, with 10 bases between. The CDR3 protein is CASSGAANTGELFF. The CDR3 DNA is TGTGCCAGCTCTGGGGCGGCGAACACCGGGGAGCTGTTTTTT.

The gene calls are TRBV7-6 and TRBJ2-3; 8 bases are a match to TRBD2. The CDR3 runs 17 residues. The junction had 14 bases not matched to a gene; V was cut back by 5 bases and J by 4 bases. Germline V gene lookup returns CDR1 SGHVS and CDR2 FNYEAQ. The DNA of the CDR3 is TGTGCCAGCAGCCCGGGACTAGGGGCCTCCTTGTCAGATACGCAGTATTTT. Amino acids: CASSPGLGASLSDTQYF. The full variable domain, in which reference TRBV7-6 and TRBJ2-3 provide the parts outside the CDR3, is GAGVSQSPRYKVTKRGQDVALRCDPISGHVSLYWYRQALGQGPEFLTYFNYEAQQDKSGLPNDRFSAERPEGSISTLTIQRTEQRDSAMYRCASSPGLGASLSDTQYFGPGTRLTVL.

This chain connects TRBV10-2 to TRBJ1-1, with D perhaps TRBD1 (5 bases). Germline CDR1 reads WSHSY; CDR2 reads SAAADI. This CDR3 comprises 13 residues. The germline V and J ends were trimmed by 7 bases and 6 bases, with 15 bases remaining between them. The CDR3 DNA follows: TGCGCCAGCAATCTCGGGGGAGGGGCTGAAGCTTTCTTT. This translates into CASNLGGGAEAFF.

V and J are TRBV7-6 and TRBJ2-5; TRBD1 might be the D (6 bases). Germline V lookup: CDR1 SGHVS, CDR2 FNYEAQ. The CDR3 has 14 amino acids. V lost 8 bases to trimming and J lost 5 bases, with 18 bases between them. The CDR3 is CASRETGGRETQYF. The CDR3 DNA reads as TGTGCCAGCCGAGAGACAGGAGGTCGGGAGACCCAGTACTTC.

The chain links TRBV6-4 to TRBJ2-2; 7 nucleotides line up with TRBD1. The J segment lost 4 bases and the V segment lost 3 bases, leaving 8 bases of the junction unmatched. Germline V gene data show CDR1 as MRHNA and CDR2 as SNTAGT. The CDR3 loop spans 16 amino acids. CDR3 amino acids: CASSESGGATTGELFF. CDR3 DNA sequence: TGTGCCAGCAGTGAATCAGGGGGAGCCACCACCGGGGAGCTGTTTTTT.

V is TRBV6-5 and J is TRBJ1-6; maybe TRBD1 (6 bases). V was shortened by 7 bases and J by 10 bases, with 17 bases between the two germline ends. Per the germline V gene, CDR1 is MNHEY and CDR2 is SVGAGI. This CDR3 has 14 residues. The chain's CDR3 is CASISGALGSPLHF. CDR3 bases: TGTGCCAGCATATCAGGGGCCCTCGGGTCACCCCTCCACTTT.

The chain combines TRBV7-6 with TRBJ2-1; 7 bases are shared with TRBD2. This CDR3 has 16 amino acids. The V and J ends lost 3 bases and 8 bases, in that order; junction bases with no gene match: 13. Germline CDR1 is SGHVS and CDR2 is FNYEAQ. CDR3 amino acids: CASSLLGTTSIDEQFF. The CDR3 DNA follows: TGTGCCAGCAGCTTGCTAGGGACTACTTCGATCGATGAGCAGTTCTTC.

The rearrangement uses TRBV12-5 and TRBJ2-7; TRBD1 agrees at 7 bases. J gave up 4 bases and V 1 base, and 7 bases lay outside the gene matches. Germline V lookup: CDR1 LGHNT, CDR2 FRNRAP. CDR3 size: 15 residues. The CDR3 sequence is CASGLGWTGKYEQYV. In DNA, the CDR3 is TGTGCTAGTGGTTTGGGATGGACAGGAAAATACGAGCAGTACGTC.

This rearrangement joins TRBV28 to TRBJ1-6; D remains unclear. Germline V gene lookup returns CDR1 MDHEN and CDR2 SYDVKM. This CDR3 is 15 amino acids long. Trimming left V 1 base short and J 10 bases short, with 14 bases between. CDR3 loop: CASSLSPSGVSPLHF. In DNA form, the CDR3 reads TGTGCCAGCAGTTTATCCCCATCCGGTGTATCACCCCTCCACTTT. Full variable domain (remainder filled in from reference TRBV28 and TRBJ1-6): DVKVTQSSRYLVKRTGEKVFLECVQDMDHENMFWYRQDPGLGLRLIYFSYDVKMKEKGDIPEGYSVSREKKERFSLILESASTNQTSMYLCASSLSPSGVSPLHFGNGTRLTVT.

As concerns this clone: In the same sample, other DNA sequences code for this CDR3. The CDR3 sequence: CASSLGGQGGTEAFF. DNA for the CDR3: TGTGCCAGCAGCTTGGGGGGACAGGGAGGGACTGAAGCTTTCTTT. This chain joins TRBV5-6 and TRBJ1-1; 9 bases match TRBD1. The germline CDR1 and CDR2 sequences are SGHDT and YYEEEE. The V segment lost 0 bases and the J segment 5 bases; nucleotides outside the gene matches: 5. The CDR3 contains 15 residues.

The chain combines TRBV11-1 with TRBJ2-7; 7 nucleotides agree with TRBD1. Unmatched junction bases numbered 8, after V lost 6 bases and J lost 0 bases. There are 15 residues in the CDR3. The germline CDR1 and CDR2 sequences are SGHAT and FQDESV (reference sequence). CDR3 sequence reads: CASSHDRDRSYEQYF. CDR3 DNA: TGTGCCAGCAGTCACGACAGGGACCGCTCCTACGAGCAGTACTTC.

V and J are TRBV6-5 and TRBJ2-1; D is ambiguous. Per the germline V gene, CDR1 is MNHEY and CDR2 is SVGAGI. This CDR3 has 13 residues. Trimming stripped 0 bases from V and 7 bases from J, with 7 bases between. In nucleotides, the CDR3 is TGTGCCAGCAGTTACTCGAGGAGTAATGAGCAGTTCTTC. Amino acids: CASSYSRSNEQFF.

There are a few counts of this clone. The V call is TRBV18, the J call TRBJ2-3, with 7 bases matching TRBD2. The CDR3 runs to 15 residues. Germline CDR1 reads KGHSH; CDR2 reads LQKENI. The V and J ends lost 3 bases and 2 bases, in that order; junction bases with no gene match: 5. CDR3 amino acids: CASSPWRGNTDTQYF. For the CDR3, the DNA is TGTGCCAGCTCACCGTGGCGGGGGAACACAGATACGCAGTATTTT.

CDR3 loop: CASSTRDRVTGELFF. DNA for the CDR3: TGTGCCAGCAGTACCCGGGACAGGGTTACCGGGGAGCTGTTTTTT. V and J are TRBV6-2 or TRBV6-3 and TRBJ2-2; 9 bases align to TRBD1. The CDR3 is made up of 15 amino acids. J gave up 5 bases and V 5 bases, and 6 bases lay outside the gene matches. Germline lookup yields CDR1 MNHEY and CDR2 SVGEGT.

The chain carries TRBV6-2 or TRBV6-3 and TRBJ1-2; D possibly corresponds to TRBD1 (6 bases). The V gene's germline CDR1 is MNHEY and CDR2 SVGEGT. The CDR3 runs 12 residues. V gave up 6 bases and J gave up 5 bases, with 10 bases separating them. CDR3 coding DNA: TGTGCCAGCAGCGAACAGGGTTATGGCTACACCTTC. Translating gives CASSEQGYGYTF.

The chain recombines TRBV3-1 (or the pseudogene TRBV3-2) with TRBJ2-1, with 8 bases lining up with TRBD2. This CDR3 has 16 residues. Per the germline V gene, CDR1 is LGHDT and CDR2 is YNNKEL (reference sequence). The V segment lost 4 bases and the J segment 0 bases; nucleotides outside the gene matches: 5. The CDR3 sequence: CASSLSGGGSYNEQFF. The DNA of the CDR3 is TGTGCCAGCAGCCTTTCGGGGGGGGGCTCCTACAATGAGCAGTTCTTC.

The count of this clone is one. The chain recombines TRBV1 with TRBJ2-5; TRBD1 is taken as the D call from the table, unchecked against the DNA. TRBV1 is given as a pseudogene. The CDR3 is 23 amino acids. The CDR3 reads CTSSQDYDLLVGTGGSWQETQYF. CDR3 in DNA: TGCACCAGCAGCCAAGATTACGATTTATTAGTCGGGACAGGGGGCTCGTGGCAAGAGACCCAGTACTTC.

CDR3 in DNA: TGTGCCAGCAGCCCCGACAGGGGCAATTCACCCCTCCACTTT. Encoded protein: CASSPDRGNSPLHF. The V call is TRBV6-5, the J call TRBJ1-6; TRBD1 matches at 8 bases. Germline trimming cut 6 bases from V and 7 bases from J; bases unmatched to any gene: 5. From germline, CDR1 is MNHEY and CDR2 SVGAGI. This CDR3 has 14 residues.

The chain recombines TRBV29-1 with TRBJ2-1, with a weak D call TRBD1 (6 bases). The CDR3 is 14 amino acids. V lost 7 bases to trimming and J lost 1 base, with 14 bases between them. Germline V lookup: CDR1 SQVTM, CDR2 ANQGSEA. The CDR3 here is CSAVDSPSYNEQFF. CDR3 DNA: TGCAGCGCCGTGGACAGCCCTTCCTACAATGAGCAGTTCTTC.